The clone carrying this TCR beta chain was recorded once. Enrollment of patients from Seattle took place during active infection, with longitudinal follow-up. How the authors handled the data: Amplification with reference gene primers provided the estimates of nucleated cell counts. Produced via immunoSEQ multiplex PCR; TCRdb's table is partial and in-frame only. Clone size and V and J calls were adopted from that table, with D and trimming inferred from the DNA. The sample lists 20,000 to 30,000 clones; 85% to 90% were seen once. V was clipped by 2 bases and J by 2 bases; unmatched bases: 0. The CDR3 loop spans 15 amino acids. Per the germline V gene, CDR1 is MNHEY and CDR2 is SVGAGI. The record originates from a study of blood T cell repertoires in COVID-19. The overall study: Acute and convalescent COVID-19 samples came from the United States, Italy and Spain. The cDNA or gDNA used as material had been derived from T cells, B-cell-depleted T cells, or PBMCs.

V and J are TRBV6-5 and TRBJ2-6; TRBD2 matches 7 bases. The sequenced sample was peripheral blood. The sequence derives from a man in his sixties or seventies with COVID-19, enrolled during active disease. DNA for the CDR3: TGTGCCAGCAGTTACGGGGGGGCTGGGGCCAACGTCCTGACTTTC. Its protein is CASSYGGAGANVLTF.